The 21 T cell receptor beta chains below come from one sample, sequenced in a study of PD-1 blockade in classical Hodgkin lymphoma. Some clones are missing from TCRdb's copy, which holds only in-frame ones; the method was immunoSEQ multiplex PCR. The table has roughly 25,000 clones, approximately 80% seen once. Relapse was seen in all patients after autologous stem cell transplantation, and brentuximab vedotin exposure was variable. This specimen was peripheral blood mononuclear cells (PBMCs), taken at baseline. The receptors were gathered from a human donor with classical Hodgkin lymphoma.

The CDR3 loop is CASSLGGDNSPLHF. The CDR3 DNA follows: TGTGCCAGCAGCTTAGGAGGGGATAATTCACCCCTCCACTTT. The rearrangement links TRBV7-8 to TRBJ1-6; TRBD1 is a possible D gene (5 bases). V was clipped by 1 base and J by 5 bases, with 6 bases between them. Germline CDR1 is SGHVS and CDR2 is FQNEAQ. The CDR3 contains 14 residues.

The chain uses TRBV19 and TRBJ2-5, with a possible D match to TRBD1 (5 bases). The CDR3 has 17 residues. CDR1 LNHDA and CDR2 SQIVND come from the germline V gene (reference sequence). V was pared by 5 bases and J by 0 bases, with 19 bases between. CDR3 DNA: TGTGCCAGTAGTCCCCAGGGCCAACATTCGTACCAAGAGACCCAGTACTTC. This sequence encodes CASSPQGQHSYQETQYF. Based on the CDR3 plus reference TRBV19 and TRBJ2-5, the full variable domain is DGGITQSPKYLFRKEGQNVTLSCEQNLNHDAMYWYRQDPGQGLRLIYYSQIVNDFQKGDIAEGYSVSREKKESFPLTVTSAQKNPTAFYLCASSPQGQHSYQETQYFGPGTRLLVL.

The J gene is TRBJ1-4, the V gene TRBV28, with 11 nucleotides matching TRBD1. The CDR3 is 17 residues long. V lost 5 bases to trimming and J lost 6 bases; unmatched junction nucleotides: 11. The germline gives CDR1 MDHEN, CDR2 SYDVKM. CDR3 protein: CASSPWTGGLGDEKLFF. The CDR3 coding sequence is TGTGCCAGCAGTCCATGGACAGGGGGCCTAGGAGATGAAAAACTGTTTTTT.

This clone showed up just once. The chain combines TRBV19 with TRBJ1-2; D remains ambiguous. Deletions cut 3 bases from V and 4 bases from J, with 9 bases between. Germline V gene sequence: CDR1 LNHDA, CDR2 SQIVND (reference sequence). There are 13 residues in the CDR3. The CDR3 DNA reads as TGTGCCAGTAGTATCGATGTCGCCTATGGCTACACCTTC. It is translated as CASSIDVAYGYTF.

This clone turned up a few times. The genes are TRBV28 and TRBJ2-1, with 7 bases lining up with TRBD2. Germline V lookup: CDR1 MDHEN, CDR2 SYDVKM. The CDR3 spans 15 residues. With 7 bases clipped from V and 6 bases from J, the junction kept 12 bases outside the gene matches. CDR3: CASTDRDYRANEQFF. CDR3 DNA: TGTGCCAGCACCGACCGGGACTATCGGGCCAATGAGCAGTTCTTC.

The V gene is TRBV9, the J gene TRBJ2-7, with 7 bases aligning to TRBD1. The CDR3 loop spans 14 amino acids. V lost 0 bases to trimming and J lost 5 bases; unmatched junction nucleotides: 5. Germline V lookup: CDR1 SGDLS, CDR2 YYNGEE. The CDR3 bases are TGTGCCAGCAGCGTAGGACAGGGCTTAAACGAGCAGTACTTC. Translation: CASSVGQGLNEQYF.

V gene TRBV5-6 combines with J gene TRBJ2-1; 8 bases map to TRBD2. This CDR3 has 17 residues. In germline, CDR1 is SGHDT, CDR2 YYEEEE. Trimming took 2 bases from V and 5 from J; bases not matched to a gene: 12. The CDR3, as DNA: TGTGCCAGCAGCTTACCCTTTTTTGGCGGGGGGAACAATGAGCAGTTCTTC. This sequence encodes CASSLPFFGGGNNEQFF.

With respect to this clone: The identical CDR3 is also encoded by other nucleotide sequences in the sample. The chain carries TRBV27 and TRBJ1-2; weak D call: TRBD1 (5 bases). CDR1 is MNHEY, CDR2 SMNVEV, per germline (reference sequence). The CDR3 runs 14 residues. V was cut by 6 bases and J by 3 bases, with 14 bases left in between. CDR3 in DNA: TGTGCCAGCAGAGGGACGGTGGGGGACTATGGCTACACCTTC. The encoded protein is CASRGTVGDYGYTF.

V and J are TRBV28 and TRBJ1-3, with D hard to call. CDR3 length: 17 residues. Germline CDR1 reads MDHEN; CDR2 reads SYDVKM. Trimming left V 2 bases short and J 0 bases short, with 14 bases between. The CDR3 DNA sequence: TGTGCCAGCAGTTTAATTGTTGGCAGGACCTCTGGAAACACCATATATTTT. It codes for CASSLIVGRTSGNTIYF.

Worth noting for this clone: Germline and junction disagree at one end, which may indicate a read error. This sequence joins TRBV19 and TRBJ1-1; no clear D gene. CDR1 and CDR2 from the germline V gene are LNHDA and SQIVND (reference sequence). This CDR3 spans 15 amino acids. DNA of the CDR3: TGTGCCAGTAGGATAGACGCGGGGAGTTGGACTGAAGCTTTCTTT. It is translated as CASRIDAGSWTEAFF.

J is TRBJ1-2 and V is TRBV5-4, with 9 positions matching TRBD1. The CDR3 sequence is 13 residues long. Trimming at V came to 4 bases and at J to 8 bases, leaving 6 bases not matched to a gene. Germline loops: CDR1 SGHNT, CDR2 YYREEE (reference sequence). This CDR3 is CASSPGTGQGYTF. CDR3 coding DNA: TGTGCCAGCAGCCCTGGGACAGGGCAAGGCTACACCTTC. The full variable domain, with the rest looked up from reference TRBV5-4 and TRBJ1-2, is ETGVTQSPTHLIKTRGQQVTLRCSSQSGHNTVSWYQQALGQGPQFIFQYYREEENGRGNFPPRFSGLQFPNYSSELNVNALELDDSALYLCASSPGTGQGYTFGSGTRLTVV.

This chain links TRBV4-1 with TRBJ1-1; 11 bases line up with TRBD1. CDR3 length equals 15 residues. Trimming cost V 4 bases and J 5 bases; bases outside gene matches: 6. Germline lookup yields CDR1 MGHRA and CDR2 YSYEKL. As DNA, the CDR3 is TGCGCCAGCAGCCTATGGGACAGGGGGGTTACTGAAGCTTTCTTT. It yields the protein CASSLWDRGVTEAFF.

The V and J genes are TRBV5-4 and TRBJ2-3, with D perhaps matching TRBD2 (6 bases). V was shortened by 0 bases and J by 6 bases, with 8 bases between the two germline ends. Germline CDR1 SGHNT, CDR2 YYREEE (reference sequence). The CDR3 is made up of 13 amino acids. The CDR3 coding sequence is TGTGCCAGCAGCTTGGAAAGCGGGGATACGCAGTATTTT. Its translation is CASSLESGDTQYF.

The rearrangement uses TRBV6-5 and TRBJ2-1; weak D call: TRBD1 (6 bases). V was clipped by 5 bases and J by 5 bases, with 10 bases between them. CDR1 is MNHEY, CDR2 SVGAGI, per germline. This CDR3 comprises 13 residues. The CDR3 nucleotides read TGTGCCAGCAGTCCGGGACATAACAATGAGCAGTTCTTC. This translates into CASSPGHNNEQFF.

V usage is TRBV29-1 and J usage is TRBJ1-1; D remains unclear. This CDR3 has 14 amino acids. Germline-derived CDR1 and CDR2 are SQVTM and ANQGSEA. V was clipped by 5 bases and J by 3 bases, with 16 bases between them. The CDR3 is CSVLVESRHTEAFF. The CDR3 coding sequence is TGCAGCGTTTTAGTGGAATCTAGACACACTGAAGCTTTCTTT.

The chain links TRBV6-5 to TRBJ1-1; the D gene is possibly TRBD1 (6 bases). The CDR3 is made up of 15 amino acids. In germline, CDR1 is MNHEY, CDR2 SVGAGI. Trimming removed 7 bases at V and 0 bases at J, with 15 bases between. This CDR3 is CASIRTGGLNTEAFF. CDR3 sequence (DNA): TGTGCCAGCATCCGAACGGGGGGCCTGAACACTGAAGCTTTCTTT.

The rearrangement joins TRBV27 to TRBJ1-6; 8 bases are shared with TRBD1. Germline-derived CDR1 and CDR2 are MNHEY and SMNVEV (reference sequence). The CDR3 spans 19 residues. V shed 0 bases and J 0 bases; nucleotides not matched to a gene: 7. CDR3 bases: TGTGCCAGCAGTTTATCGCTCGCAGGGGGCCTCTCCTATAATTCACCCCTCCACTTT. As protein: CASSLSLAGGLSYNSPLHF.

A single count supports this clone. The J gene is TRBJ2-5, the V gene TRBV9; 9 nucleotides agree with TRBD1. The trim removed 4 bases at V and 1 base at J, leaving 5 bases unmatched. Germline CDR1 is SGDLS and CDR2 is YYNGEE. This CDR3 contains 15 residues. The CDR3 DNA follows: TGTGCCAGCAGCTGGGGGACAGGGCTCCAAGAGACCCAGTACTTC. Translating it yields CASSWGTGLQETQYF. Variable domain in full (rest from reference TRBV9 and TRBJ2-5): DSGVTQTPKHLITATGQRVTLRCSPRSGDLSVYWYQQSLDQGLQFLIQYYNGEERAKGNILERFSAQQFPDLHSELNLSSLELGDSALYFCASSWGTGLQETQYFGPGTRLLVL.

This clone was observed a handful of times. The V and J genes are TRBV4-2 and TRBJ1-5; D is unresolved. This CDR3 region has 15 residues. Trimming shortened V by 0 bases and J by 4 bases, and 10 bases separated the two germline ends. Germline lookup yields CDR1 LGHNA and CDR2 YNFKEQ. CDR3 residues: CASSQDPGRNQPQHF. The CDR3 bases are TGTGCCAGCAGCCAAGATCCGGGCCGGAATCAGCCCCAGCATTTT.

This chain uses TRBV9 with TRBJ2-7, with TRBD2 as a possible D gene (7 bases). Germline values: CDR1 SGDLS, CDR2 YYNGEE. The CDR3 sequence is 14 residues long. Trimming left V 0 bases short and J 6 bases short, with 13 bases between. The CDR3 nucleotides are TGTGCCAGCAGCGTAGGTCACAGGGAGGGCGAGCAGTACTTC. Its protein is CASSVGHREGEQYF.

As concerns this clone: The junction does not match germline at one end; this may be a read error. The chain recombines TRBV7-9 with TRBJ2-1; D is perhaps TRBD2 (5 bases). The CDR3 extends over 12 amino acids. Germline V CDR1 and CDR2: SEHNR, FQNEAQ (reference sequence). The CDR3 region is CASSPGVQERFF. CDR3 nucleotide sequence: TGTGCCAGCAGCCCCGGGGTGCAGGAGCGGTTCTTC.